This T cell receptor (beta chain) stems from a study of CXCR3-negative and CXCR3-positive naive CD8 T cells. Overall study results and limits: More hydrophobic TRB CDR3s were found in CXCR3-positive naive cells than in CXCR3-negative naive cells.

CDR1 SEHNR and CDR2 FQNEAQ come from the germline V gene (reference sequence). The CDR3 has 15 amino acids. As for this clonotype: Antigen unknown.

Through 5' RACE with UMI labels, the TRB cDNA libraries were prepared. TCRdb reanalyzed the 5' RACE reads, giving one entry per CDR3 protein sequence and no DNA. The sample totals fewer than 90,000 distinct CDR3 sequences. Naive CD8+ T cells showed a CD45RO-CCR7+CD27+CD95- phenotype. The receptor's source is a human donor in good health. Some clones in this sample may be carry-over from other donors' samples. This sequence joins TRBV7-9 and TRBJ2-4; TCRdb proposes TRBD2, but this gene call is untestable without DNA. Sample: naive CXCR3- CD8+ T cells from blood. Subset indicated: CD45RO-CCR7+CD27+CD95- naive CD8+ T cells lacking CXCR3 (TNR3-). The CDR3 region is CASSFTAGGLNIQYF.